These T cell receptor beta chains were read from a single sample in a study of shared clonotypes between healthy human individuals. Produced via immunoSEQ multiplex PCR; TCRdb's table is partial and in-frame only. The sample consists of some 690,000 clones, less than 95% of them appearing once. Sequencing used memory CD8+ T cells from PBMCs. The receptors derive from a man between 18 and 35 years old in good health. Some clones in this sample may be carry-over from other donors' samples. CDR3s include the opening cysteine and the closing phenylalanine or tryptophan. A D gene is named only where the DNA matches it firmly. Size is omitted from some rows. Given values are once, few, many or a class for expanded clones.

clone size: NA; V gene: TRBV7-9; D gene: NA; J gene: TRBJ2-3; CDR3 length: 14; CDR3 DNA: TGTGCCAGCAGCTTACCGGGGAGCACAGATACGCAGTATTTT; CDR3 protein: CASSLPGSTDTQYF
clone size: once; V gene: TRBV29-1; D gene: NA; J gene: TRBJ1-2; CDR3 length: 16; CDR3 DNA: TGCAGCGGGGTAGGAGGGGAGAGCTCGATTAACTATGGCTACACCTTC; CDR3 protein: CSGVGGESSINYGYTF
clone size: NA; V gene: TRBV2; D gene: NA; J gene: TRBJ2-7; CDR3 length: 14; CDR3 DNA: TGTGCCAGCAGTGAACGGCAGGGATGGTACGAGCAGTACTTC; CDR3 protein: CASSERQGWYEQYF
clone size: NA; V gene: TRBV11-2; D gene: TRBD1; J gene: TRBJ2-5; CDR3 length: 15; CDR3 DNA: TGTGCCAGCAGCCTCTCGACAGGGGTAATAGAGACCCAGTACTTC; CDR3 protein: CASSLSTGVIETQYF
clone size: few; V gene: TRBV11-1; D gene: TRBD1; J gene: TRBJ1-1; CDR3 length: 15; CDR3 DNA: TGTGCCAGCAGCTTTGGTATGAGGGGGCGGACTGAAGCTTTCTTT; CDR3 protein: CASSFGMRGRTEAFF
clone size: NA; V gene: TRBV5-6; D gene: TRBD2; J gene: TRBJ2-7; CDR3 length: 15; CDR3 DNA: TGTGCCAGCAGCTTAAAAAGCGGGAGACACAGCGAGCAGTACTTC; CDR3 protein: CASSLKSGRHSEQYF
clone size: NA; V gene: TRBV15; D gene: NA; J gene: TRBJ2-7; CDR3 length: 15; CDR3 DNA: TGTGCCACCAGCAGAGATAAGGGACCGGGCTACGAGCAGTACTTC; CDR3 protein: CATSRDKGPGYEQYF
clone size: NA; V gene: TRBV11-2; D gene: TRBD2; J gene: TRBJ2-1; CDR3 length: 18; CDR3 DNA: TGTGCCAGCAGCTTAGACGGCGGACTAGCGGGAACCTACAATGAGCAGTTCTTC; CDR3 protein: CASSLDGGLAGTYNEQFF
clone size: NA; V gene: TRBV28; D gene: NA; J gene: TRBJ2-2; CDR3 length: 14; CDR3 DNA: TGTGCCAGCAGTCAGTCCTCTGTTCACGGGGAGCTGTTTTTT; CDR3 protein: CASSQSSVHGELFF
clone size: NA; V gene: TRBV27; D gene: NA; J gene: TRBJ2-5; CDR3 length: 14; CDR3 DNA: TGTGCCAGCGTGGGGCGGCCCTACCCAGAGACCCAGTACTTC; CDR3 protein: CASVGRPYPETQYF
clone size: NA; V gene: TRBV29-1; D gene: TRBD2; J gene: TRBJ2-7; CDR3 length: 13; CDR3 DNA: TGCAGCGTTGTCGGGAGGAGCTCCTACGAGCAGTACTTC; CDR3 protein: CSVVGRSSYEQYF
clone size: NA; V gene: TRBV28; D gene: NA; J gene: TRBJ2-7; CDR3 length: 11; CDR3 DNA: TGTGCCAGCAACCCTGGCGGCGAGCAGTACTTC; CDR3 protein: CASNPGGEQYF
clone size: NA; V gene: TRBV6-1; D gene: NA; J gene: TRBJ1-1; CDR3 length: 13; CDR3 DNA: TGTGCCAGCAGTGATTGGGGGAACACTGAAGCTTTCTTT; CDR3 protein: CASSDWGNTEAFF
clone size: few; V gene: TRBV5-5; D gene: TRBD1; J gene: TRBJ1-5; CDR3 length: 14; CDR3 DNA: TGTGCCAGCAGCTTGGATCGGACAGGGCAGCCCCAGCATTTT; CDR3 protein: CASSLDRTGQPQHF
clone size: NA; V gene: TRBV28; D gene: NA; J gene: TRBJ2-5; CDR3 length: 17; CDR3 DNA: TGTGCCAGCAGTTTAGGACCCCGGGACACCCTCCTGGAGACCCAGTACTTC; CDR3 protein: CASSLGPRDTLLETQYF